This T cell receptor (beta chain) is from a study of shared clonotypes between healthy human individuals. Every one of the donors was a Caucasian adult that lived in Nashville, Tennessee. Deep-level running was used for the assay. The quantity of DNA used in unsorted PBMC replicate PCRs was 300 ng, corresponding to about 30,000 T cell genomes. In the authors' methods: Without quality scores, immunoSEQ junctional reads could not be filtered like full-length reads. Using immunoSEQ multiplex PCR, the repertoire was profiled, and TCRdb retains in-frame clones only, with some absent. Clone size and V and J calls were adopted from that table, with D and trimming inferred from the DNA. In the table there are 450,000 or so clones, around 77% of which are singletons. The CDR3 length is 17 residues. Trimming took 0 bases from V and 4 from J; bases not matched to a gene: 7. CDR1 and CDR2 (germline): SGHRS, YFSETQ.

The sequence came from a woman in her 40s in good health. Some clones in this sample may be carry-over from other donors' samples. Sequenced: PBMCs. This rearrangement joins TRBV5-1 to TRBJ2-1; 10 nucleotides line up with TRBD2. CDR3 residues: CASSLGSSGSAYNEQFF. Written as DNA, the CDR3 is TGCGCCAGCAGCTTGGGGTCTAGCGGGAGCGCATACAATGAGCAGTTCTTC.